This TCR beta chain was sequenced in a study of blood T cell repertoires in COVID-19. As for the study in general: Donors in the United States, Italy and Spain gave samples during acute or convalescent COVID-19. In each case, the material was cDNA or gDNA derived from T cells, B-cell-depleted T cells, or PBMCs.

In the study's own analysis: It was from reference gene primer amplification that nucleated cell counts were estimated. TCRdb keeps only in-frame clones here, not all; method: immunoSEQ multiplex PCR. V and J calls and clone size are given by that table; D and trimming were obtained from the DNA. This table has about 72,000 clones, roughly 82% appearing once. This clone was recorded only once. The germline gives CDR1 SGDLS, CDR2 YYNGEE. There are 12 residues in the CDR3. The sequence came from a human donor in a cohort sampled during active COVID-19. Material for sequencing was peripheral blood. The rearrangement joins TRBV9 to TRBJ1-4; D perhaps matches TRBD1 (6 bases). The CDR3: CERGGGREKLFF. The CDR3 DNA reads TGTGAGAGGGGAGGGGGTCGGGAAAAACTGTTTTTT.